This T cell receptor (beta chain) was identified during a study of blood T cells in healthy people across ages. General study findings and limits: Unknown donor CMV status possibly confounded expanded clonotype changes.

This clonotype turned up a few times. The target antigen is unknown. The CDR3 contains 11 residues. The V end lost 9 bases, the J end lost 11 bases, and 16 bases lay between the germline ends. Germline V gene data show CDR1 as ENHRY and CDR2 as SYGVKD. Isolated PBMCs totaled at least 6 million in each sample. RNA extraction gave at least 5 micrograms of total RNA per sample. Combining a sample-barcoded 5' primer with a J-beta primer mix, a second PCR ran for 7 to 11 cycles. TCRdb re-analysed the 5' RACE reads in MiXCR, keeping a single row per CDR3 protein. The sample has about 730,000 distinct CDR3 sequences, 35% to 45% seen once.

The sequencing input was blood. The chain recombines TRBV10-3 with TRBJ2-5; a possible D gene is TRBD1 (6 bases). This receptor was obtained from a woman aged 55-69 years in good health. CDR3 residues: CAIGQPNEQYF. The CDR3, as DNA: TGTGCCATTGGACAGCCCAATGAGCAGTACTTC.